The sequence of this T cell receptor beta chain was determined in a study of shared clonotypes between healthy human individuals. Broader study findings: Researchers sampled only blood; tissue repertoires likely differ.

Ten or more counts support this clone. Its specificity is not known. This table comes from immunoSEQ multiplex PCR, and its TCRdb copy is limited to in-frame clones, with some not included. The table records under 300,000 clones, under 80% of them present only once. The CDR3 contains 15 residues. CDR1 and CDR2 (germline): SGDLS, YYNGEE. The J segment lost 6 bases and the V segment lost 3 bases, leaving 10 bases of the junction unmatched. The V call is TRBV9, the J call TRBJ2-7; 9 bases fit TRBD1. The receptor was derived from a man under 40 in good health. Input material: memory CD4+ T cells sorted from blood. Described subset: CD45RA-negative fraction. CDR3 amino acids: CASSALGTGRSEQYF. The CDR3 bases are TGTGCCAGCAGCGCACTGGGGACAGGGCGTAGCGAGCAGTACTTC.